This T cell receptor (beta chain) was identified during a study of CD8 T cells in ankylosing spondylitis. Germline V gene sequence: CDR1 SEHNR, CDR2 FQNEAQ (reference sequence). Trimming cost V 4 bases and J 2 bases; bases outside gene matches: 6. The CDR3 is 15 residues long. Making the TCR beta libraries involved quantitative 5'-RACE with molecular barcodes. TCRdb re-analysed the 5' RACE reads in MiXCR, keeping a single row per CDR3 protein. The sample lists about 150,000 distinct CDR3 sequences, about an eighth occurring once. The study, taken as a whole, reports: There was a TCR beta motif, made of several highly homologous variants, that appeared characteristic of ankylosing spondylitis blood. Clones that were linked to disease were CD8+ and were relatively rare in peripheral blood. Reportedly, disease-linked clones are significantly enriched in ankylosing spondylitis patients' matched synovial fluid.

On this clonotype: Its specificity is not known.

The gene calls are TRBV7-9 and TRBJ2-3; 7 nucleotides line up with TRBD2. The receptor was isolated from a female donor with ankylosing spondylitis or in good health (not recorded which). The material sequenced was blood, either unsorted or a sorted T cell fraction (not recorded which). The CDR3, as DNA: TGTGCCAGCAGCTCTCAGCGGGGCCTCACAGATACGCAGTATTTT. This codes for CASSSQRGLTDTQYF.